This TCR beta chain came from a study of T cell changes during pregnancy in multiple sclerosis. TCRdb's table, derived via immunoSEQ multiplex PCR, lists solely in-frame clones and lacks some. The sample consists of some 70,000 clones, about nine tenths of them appearing once. The sequence came from a female donor with multiple sclerosis, enrolled in a pregnancy study. Source: peripheral blood, taken in the third trimester of pregnancy.

Written as DNA, the CDR3 is TGTGCCAGCAAGGGGCCCGGAGCATACTCCTACAATGAGCAGTTCTTC. Translating gives CASKGPGAYSYNEQFF. This chain connects TRBV2 to TRBJ2-1; a possible D gene is TRBD1 (5 bases). CDR3 length: 16 residues. CDR1 and CDR2 from the germline V gene are SNHLY and FYNNEI. Trimming stripped 7 bases from V and 0 bases from J, with 16 bases between.